These 16 T cell receptor beta chains were sequenced from one sample in a study. TCRdb processed the RT-PCR reads anew with MiXCR; each CDR3 protein has one entry. The table has approximately 720,000 distinct CDR3 sequences, approximately 15% seen once. The specimen sequenced was memory CD4+ T cells from blood. Receptors originate from a female donor in good health, serving as a healthy control.

The gene calls are TRBV11-2 and TRBJ1-5, with D possibly TRBD1 on 6 matching bases. Looked up from germline, CDR1 is SGHAT and CDR2 is FQNNGV. The length of the CDR3 is 14 residues. V shed 5 bases and J shed 3 bases, with 11 bases lying between them. CDR3 sequence: CASSPTGNNQPQHF. CDR3 in DNA: TGTGCCAGCAGCCCCACAGGGAACAATCAGCCCCAGCATTTT.

The chain carries TRBV12-3 or TRBV12-4 and TRBJ1-5; tentative D call: TRBD1 (6 bases). The V end lost 6 bases, the J end lost 3 bases, and 21 bases lay between the germline ends. The CDR3 totals 17 residues. This CDR3 reads CASSQGGGHLFNQPQHF. DNA for the CDR3: TGTGCCAGCAGCCAAGGGGGGGGCCACCTCTTCAATCAGCCCCAGCATTTT.

This clonotype was seen more than once but under ten times. The V call is TRBV29-1, the J call TRBJ2-2, with no clear D. The V end was cut by 4 bases, the J end by 3 bases, with 6 bases between. CDR1 and CDR2 (germline): SQVTM, ANQGSEA. The CDR3 totals 12 residues. The CDR3 nucleotides are TGCAGCGTTGGTTGGGACACCGGGGAGCTGTTTTTT. It translates to CSVGWDTGELFF.

For the CDR3, the DNA is TGCGCCAGCAGCGTGTGGGGGCGAGGGGGCCAAGAGACCCAGTACTTC. Its translation is CASSVWGRGGQETQYF. V is TRBV5-1 and J is TRBJ2-5, with a possible D match to TRBD1 (6 bases). Germline assignment: CDR1 SGHRS and CDR2 YFSETQ. The CDR3 runs to 16 residues. Trimming took 4 bases from V and 1 from J, leaving 17 bases between them.

This clonotype was detected only a few times. The genes are TRBV20-1 and TRBJ1-2; D uncertain. CDR1 is DFQATT, CDR2 SNEGSKA, per germline (reference sequence). This CDR3 has 12 amino acids. Between the trimmed V and J ends, which lost 1 base and 5 bases, there was a span of 8 bases. The CDR3 sequence: CSARVDGYGYTF. The CDR3 DNA reads TGCAGTGCTAGAGTGGATGGGTATGGCTACACCTTC.

This clonotype showed up just a few times. This chain uses TRBV18 with TRBJ2-3, with D perhaps being TRBD1 or TRBD2 (6 bases each). Germline V CDR1 and CDR2: KGHSH, LQKENI. V was pared by 6 bases and J by 0 bases, with 16 bases between. The CDR3 covers 16 residues. The CDR3: CASSGRGRGSTDTQYF. The CDR3 nucleotides are TGTGCCAGCTCCGGACGGGGGCGCGGGAGCACAGATACGCAGTATTTT.

This clonotype was recorded many times. The rearrangement links TRBV20-1 to TRBJ1-1; possible D gene TRBD1, 5 bases. This CDR3 contains 13 residues. The germline CDR1 and CDR2 sequences are DFQATT and SNEGSKA (reference sequence). V was pared by 0 bases and J by 3 bases, with 8 bases between. The DNA for the CDR3 is TGCAGTGCTAGAGAGGACATTTACACTGAAGCTTTCTTT. Its translation is CSAREDIYTEAFF.

This chain links TRBV7-9 with TRBJ2-7; perhaps TRBD1 as D (6 bases). CDR1 and CDR2 (germline): SEHNR, FQNEAQ (reference sequence). The CDR3 has 13 amino acids. Trimming removed 6 bases at V and 4 bases at J, with 13 bases between. The CDR3 DNA reads TGTGCCAGCAGACTCTGGGGGACATACGAGCAGTACTTC. Its protein is CASRLWGTYEQYF.

Only a few counts were recorded for this clonotype. V and J are TRBV7-2 and TRBJ2-7, with 12 bases aligning to TRBD2. The germline V gene encodes CDR1 SGHTA and CDR2 FQGNSA. After removal of 6 bases from V and 1 base from J, the junction contained 4 bases not matched to a gene. The CDR3 length is 15 residues. CDR3 DNA sequence: TGTGCCAGCAGTTCTACTAGCGGGAGGTCCTACGAGCAGTACTTC. Protein sequence: CASSSTSGRSYEQYF.

In this sample, this clonotype turned up a few times. CDR3 DNA: TGCGCCAGCAGCCAAGCGACAGGGGGCGACTATGGCTACACCTTC. Its translation is CASSQATGGDYGYTF. The rearrangement links TRBV5-1 to TRBJ1-2; 10 positions agree with TRBD1. V gave up 4 bases and J gave up 3 bases; unmatched junction bases: 6. The CDR3 loop spans 15 amino acids. Germline V CDR1 and CDR2: SGHRS, YFSETQ.

This clonotype was counted a few times. This rearrangement joins TRBV28 to TRBJ2-3; D is possibly TRBD1 (6 bases). The V end was cut by 1 base, the J end by 0 bases, with 17 bases between. In germline, CDR1 is MDHEN, CDR2 SYDVKM. The CDR3 is 18 amino acids. The CDR3 region has the DNA TGTGCCAGCAGTTTATCTCAGGGGTTTGGGTCTAGCACAGATACGCAGTATTTT. This translates into CASSLSQGFGSSTDTQYF.

This clonotype was seen ten or more times. The V and J genes are TRBV29-1 and TRBJ2-1, with D perhaps matching TRBD2 (6 bases). V was clipped by 4 bases and J by 4 bases, with 17 bases between them. CDR3 length: 15 amino acids. The germline gives CDR1 SQVTM, CDR2 ANQGSEA. CDR3 protein: CSVAGGGRRYNEQFF. The CDR3 nucleotides are TGCAGCGTTGCTGGTGGGGGGAGGAGGTACAATGAGCAGTTCTTC.

The chain joins TRBV5-1 to TRBJ2-5; D could derive from TRBD1 or TRBD2 (6 bases each). The V gene's germline CDR1 is SGHRS and CDR2 YFSETQ. Trimming stripped 4 bases from V and 3 bases from J, with 19 bases between. The length of the CDR3 is 16 residues. For the CDR3, the DNA is TGCGCCAGCAGCCCGGGGGCAGGGAGTAGCGAAGAGACCCAGTACTTC. Its protein product is CASSPGAGSSEETQYF. The full variable domain, its missing parts supplied by reference TRBV5-1 and TRBJ2-5, is KAGVTQTPRYLIKTRGQQVTLSCSPISGHRSVSWYQQTPGQGLQFLFEYFSETQRNKGNFPGRFSGRQFSNSRSEMNVSTLELGDSALYLCASSPGAGSSEETQYFGPGTRLLVL.

This clonotype was seen only a few times. The chain is built from TRBV24-1 and TRBJ2-3; no definite D call. Per the germline V gene, CDR1 is KGHDR and CDR2 is SFDVKD. This CDR3 is 12 amino acids long. The V end lost 5 bases, the J end lost 2 bases, and 4 bases lay between the germline ends. Written as DNA, the CDR3 is TGTGCCACCAGTGGGCCCACAGATACGCAGTATTTT. Translated: CATSGPTDTQYF.

The chain carries TRBV10-3 and TRBJ2-1; 8 bases map to TRBD2. The trim removed 5 bases at V and 7 bases at J, leaving 10 bases unmatched. The CDR3 extends over 15 amino acids. Germline V gene lookup returns CDR1 ENHRY and CDR2 SYGVKD. In nucleotides, the CDR3 is TGTGCCATCAGTTTGGCTAGCGGGTTTAGTAATGAGCAGTTCTTC. Protein product: CAISLASGFSNEQFF.

The CDR3 here is CASRRQGASNQPQHF. The CDR3 bases are TGTGCCAGTAGGAGACAGGGGGCGAGTAATCAGCCCCAGCATTTT. This chain joins TRBV19 and TRBJ1-5, with 10 positions matching TRBD1. Trimming took 6 bases from V and 4 from J; bases not matched to a gene: 6. CDR1 is LNHDA and CDR2 is SQIVND in the germline V gene (reference sequence). The length of the CDR3 is 15 residues.